The 8 T cell receptor beta chains in this list originate from one sample, sequenced in a study of identical twins. Each CDR3 protein is one row after TCRdb ran MiXCR on the 5' RACE reads. The sample has about 480,000 distinct CDR3 sequences; 13% to 15% are singletons. Another study also made use of these data, one on yellow fever vaccine responses in identical twins.

The sequenced sample consisted of CD4+ T cells sorted from blood. The receptors were sampled from a woman between 18 and 29 years old in good health.

J is TRBJ2-7 and V is TRBV3-1; 9 bases are shared with TRBD1. Germline-derived CDR1 and CDR2 are LGHDT and YNNKEL (reference sequence). This CDR3 comprises 15 residues. Trimming at V came to 7 bases and at J to 5 bases, leaving 12 bases not matched to a gene. The DNA for the CDR3 is TGTGCCAGCAAAGACTTCCGGGACAGGGACCACGAGCAGTACTTC. Translated: CASKDFRDRDHEQYF.

The chain recombines TRBV5-1 with TRBJ2-3; perhaps TRBD1 as D (6 bases). The CDR3 runs to 15 residues. CDR1 and CDR2 (germline): SGHRS, YFSETQ. Trimming stripped 7 bases from V and 1 base from J, with 16 bases between. The CDR3 DNA is TGCGCCAGCGGGGTTTCAGGGGATCGCACAGATACGCAGTATTTT. It translates to CASGVSGDRTDTQYF.

In this sample, this clonotype turned up a few times. This rearrangement joins TRBV20-1 to TRBJ1-5; no firm D call. This CDR3 region has 13 residues. Germline V gene lookup returns CDR1 DFQATT and CDR2 SNEGSKA (reference sequence). The ends were cut back, 1 base at V and 0 bases at J, with 4 bases in the middle. The CDR3 sequence: CSARAPSNQPQHF. The DNA of the CDR3 is TGCAGTGCTAGAGCCCCTAGCAATCAGCCCCAGCATTTT.

This clonotype was detected only a few times. J is TRBJ2-1 and V is TRBV6-1, with 7 bases that match TRBD1. The CDR3 loop spans 15 amino acids. Trimming took 6 bases from V and 0 from J; bases not matched to a gene: 5. Germline lookup yields CDR1 MNHNS and CDR2 SASEGT. CDR3 residues: CASRRDSISYNEQFF. The DNA for the CDR3 is TGTGCCAGCAGACGGGACAGCATCTCCTACAATGAGCAGTTCTTC.

The genes are TRBV7-2 and TRBJ1-5, with TRBD1 as a possible D gene (6 bases). In germline, CDR1 is SGHTA, CDR2 FQGNSA. Trimming removed 3 bases at V and 5 bases at J, with 14 bases between. The CDR3 extends over 15 amino acids. Here the CDR3 DNA reads TGTGCCAGCAGCTTTGGCAGGGGAGATTATCAGCCCCAGCATTTT. Amino acid sequence: CASSFGRGDYQPQHF. Variable domain in full (rest from reference TRBV7-2 and TRBJ1-5): GAGVSQSPSNKVTEKGKDVELRCDPISGHTALYWYRQSLGQGLEFLIYFQGNSAPDKSGLPSDRFSAERTGGSVSTLTIQRTQQEDSAVYLCASSFGRGDYQPQHFGDGTRLSIL.

The gene calls are TRBV20-1 and TRBJ2-7; D remains ambiguous. The CDR3 is 13 residues long. V lost 8 bases and J lost 0, with 14 bases in between. Per the germline V gene, CDR1 is DFQATT and CDR2 is SNEGSKA (reference sequence). The CDR3 coding sequence is TGCAGTCAAGCCCAGACATACTCCTACGAGCAGTACTTC. It encodes CSQAQTYSYEQYF.

This sequence joins TRBV20-1 and TRBJ2-5; D not resolved. The V and J ends lost 2 bases and 5 bases respectively, with 6 bases between them. CDR1 DFQATT and CDR2 SNEGSKA come from the germline V gene (reference sequence). The CDR3 is 11 residues long. The CDR3 DNA sequence: TGCAGTGCTAGACCCCGGGAGACCCAGTACTTC. Residues: CSARPRETQYF.

The chain carries TRBV5-1 and TRBJ1-6, with D possibly TRBD1 on 6 matching bases. V lost 0 bases, J lost 10 bases, and 14 bases lay in between. The CDR3 extends over 15 amino acids. CDR1 SGHRS and CDR2 YFSETQ come from the germline V gene. The CDR3 here is CASSLVAGVGSPLHF. The CDR3 DNA follows: TGCGCCAGCAGCTTGGTGGCAGGGGTGGGGTCACCCCTCCACTTT. Using reference TRBV5-1 and TRBJ1-6 for the parts outside the CDR3, the full variable domain is KAGVTQTPRYLIKTRGQQVTLSCSPISGHRSVSWYQQTPGQGLQFLFEYFSETQRNKGNFPGRFSGRQFSNSRSEMNVSTLELGDSALYLCASSLVAGVGSPLHFGNGTRLTVT.